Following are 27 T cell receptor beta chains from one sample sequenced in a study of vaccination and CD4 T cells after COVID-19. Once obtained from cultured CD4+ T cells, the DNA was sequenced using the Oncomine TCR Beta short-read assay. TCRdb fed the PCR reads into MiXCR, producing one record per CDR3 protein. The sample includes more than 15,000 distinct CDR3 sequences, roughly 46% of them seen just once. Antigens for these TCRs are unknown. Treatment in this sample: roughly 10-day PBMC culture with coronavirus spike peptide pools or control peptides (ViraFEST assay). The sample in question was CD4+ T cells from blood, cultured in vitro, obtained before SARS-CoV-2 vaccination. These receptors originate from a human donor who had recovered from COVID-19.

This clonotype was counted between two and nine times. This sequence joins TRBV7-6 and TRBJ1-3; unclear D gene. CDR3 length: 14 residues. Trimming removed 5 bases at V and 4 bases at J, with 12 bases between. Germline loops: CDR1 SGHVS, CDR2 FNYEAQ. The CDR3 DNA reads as TGTGCCAGCAGCCCTAAGATAGGGGGAAACACCATATATTTT. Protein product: CASSPKIGGNTIYF.

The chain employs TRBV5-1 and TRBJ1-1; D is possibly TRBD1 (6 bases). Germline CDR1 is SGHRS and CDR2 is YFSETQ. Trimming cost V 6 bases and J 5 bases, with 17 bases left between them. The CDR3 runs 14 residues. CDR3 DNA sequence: TGCGCCAGCACCTTACAGGGTGGCGGGACTGAAGCTTTCTTT. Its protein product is CASTLQGGGTEAFF.

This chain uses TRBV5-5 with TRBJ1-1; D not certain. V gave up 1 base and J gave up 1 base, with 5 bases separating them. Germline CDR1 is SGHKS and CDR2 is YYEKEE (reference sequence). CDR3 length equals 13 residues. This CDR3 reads CASSLRQNTEAFF. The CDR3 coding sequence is TGTGCCAGCAGCTTGCGACAGAACACTGAAGCTTTCTTT. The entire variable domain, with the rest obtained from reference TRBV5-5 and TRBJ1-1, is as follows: DAGVTQSPTHLIKTRGQQVTLRCSPISGHKSVSWYQQVLGQGPQFIFQYYEKEERGRGNFPDRFSARQFPNYSSELNVNALLLGDSALYLCASSLRQNTEAFFGQGTRLTVV.

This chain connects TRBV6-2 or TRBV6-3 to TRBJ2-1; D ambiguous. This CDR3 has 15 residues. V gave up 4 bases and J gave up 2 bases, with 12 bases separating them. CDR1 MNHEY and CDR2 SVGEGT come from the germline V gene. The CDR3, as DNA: TGTGCCAGCAGTTCTACACGGCATACCTACAATGAGCAGTTCTTC. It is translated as CASSSTRHTYNEQFF.

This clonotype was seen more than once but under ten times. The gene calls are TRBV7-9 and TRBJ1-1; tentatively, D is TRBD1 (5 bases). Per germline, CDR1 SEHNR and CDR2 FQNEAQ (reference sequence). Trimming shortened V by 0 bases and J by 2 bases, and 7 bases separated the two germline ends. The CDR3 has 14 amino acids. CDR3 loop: CASSLAGGNTEAFF. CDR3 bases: TGTGCCAGCAGCTTAGCGGGGGGTAACACTGAAGCTTTCTTT.

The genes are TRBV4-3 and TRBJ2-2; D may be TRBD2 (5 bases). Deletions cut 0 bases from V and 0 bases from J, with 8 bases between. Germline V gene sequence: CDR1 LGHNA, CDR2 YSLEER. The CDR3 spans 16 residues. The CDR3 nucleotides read TGCGCCAGCAGCCAAGAAAGCGGAGCGAACACCGGGGAGCTGTTTTTT. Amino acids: CASSQESGANTGELFF.

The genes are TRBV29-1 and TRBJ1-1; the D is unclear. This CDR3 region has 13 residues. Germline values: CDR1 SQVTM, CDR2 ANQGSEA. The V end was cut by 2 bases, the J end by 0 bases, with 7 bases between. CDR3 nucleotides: TGCAGCGTTGAACCCAGGCTGAACACTGAAGCTTTCTTT. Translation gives CSVEPRLNTEAFF.

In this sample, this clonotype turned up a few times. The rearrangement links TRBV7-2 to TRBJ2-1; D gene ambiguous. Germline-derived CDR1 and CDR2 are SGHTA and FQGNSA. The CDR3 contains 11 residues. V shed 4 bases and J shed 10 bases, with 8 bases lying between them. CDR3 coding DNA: TGTGCCAGCAGCTCGCATAAGGAGCAGTTCTTC. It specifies CASSSHKEQFF.

CDR3 region: CASSGRTEAFF. The DNA of the CDR3 is TGTGCCAGCAGCGGAAGGACTGAAGCTTTCTTT. The V call is TRBV6-1, the J call TRBJ1-1; D is undetermined. The ends were cut back, 6 bases at V and 5 bases at J, with 7 bases in the middle. The CDR3 covers 11 residues. The germline gives CDR1 MNHNS, CDR2 SASEGT.

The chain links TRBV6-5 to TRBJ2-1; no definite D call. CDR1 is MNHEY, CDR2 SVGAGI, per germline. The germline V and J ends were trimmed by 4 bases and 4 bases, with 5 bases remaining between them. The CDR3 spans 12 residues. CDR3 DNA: TGTGCCAGCAGTTCTGAGTACAATGAGCAGTTCTTC. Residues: CASSSEYNEQFF.

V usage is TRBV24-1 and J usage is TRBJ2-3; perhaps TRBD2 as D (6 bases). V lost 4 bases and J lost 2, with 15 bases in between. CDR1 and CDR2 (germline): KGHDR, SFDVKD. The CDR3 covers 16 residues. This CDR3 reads CATSETSGTHTDTQYF. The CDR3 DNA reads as TGTGCCACCAGTGAAACCTCCGGGACTCACACAGATACGCAGTATTTT.

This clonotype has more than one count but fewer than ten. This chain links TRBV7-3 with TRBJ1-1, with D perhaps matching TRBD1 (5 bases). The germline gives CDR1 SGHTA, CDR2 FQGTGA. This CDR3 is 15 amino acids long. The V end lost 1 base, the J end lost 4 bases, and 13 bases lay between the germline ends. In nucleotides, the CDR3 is TGTGCCAGCAGCTTAAGTGTGGGGGGTGGCACTGAAGCTTTCTTT. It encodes CASSLSVGGGTEAFF.

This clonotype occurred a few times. The CDR3 loop is CASSPDGGGINYGYTF. CDR3 nucleotides: TGTGCCAGCAGCCCCGACGGGGGGGGTATTAACTATGGCTACACCTTC. The J gene is TRBJ1-2, the V gene TRBV7-2; D is possibly TRBD1 (5 bases). The V gene's germline CDR1 is SGHTA and CDR2 FQGNSA. This CDR3 contains 16 residues. The V end was cut by 5 bases, the J end by 1 base, with 17 bases between.

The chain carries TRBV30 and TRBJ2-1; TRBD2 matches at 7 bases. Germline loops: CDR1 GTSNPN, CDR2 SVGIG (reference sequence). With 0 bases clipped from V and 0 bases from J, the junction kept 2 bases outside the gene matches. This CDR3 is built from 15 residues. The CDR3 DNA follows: TGTGCCTGGAGTGTAACGGGGGGCTCCTACAATGAGCAGTTCTTC. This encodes CAWSVTGGSYNEQFF.

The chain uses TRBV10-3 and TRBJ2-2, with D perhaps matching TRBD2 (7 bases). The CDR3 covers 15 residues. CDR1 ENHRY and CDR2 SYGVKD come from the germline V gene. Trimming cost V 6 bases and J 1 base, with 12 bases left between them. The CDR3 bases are TGTGCCATCAGAGTCGGGGGGCAGAACACCGGGGAGCTGTTTTTT. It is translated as CAIRVGGQNTGELFF.

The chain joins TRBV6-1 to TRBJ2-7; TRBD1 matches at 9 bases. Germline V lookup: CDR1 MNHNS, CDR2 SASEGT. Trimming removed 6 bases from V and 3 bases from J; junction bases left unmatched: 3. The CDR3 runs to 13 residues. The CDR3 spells CASRTGQGYEQYF. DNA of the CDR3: TGTGCCAGCAGGACGGGACAGGGCTACGAGCAGTACTTC.

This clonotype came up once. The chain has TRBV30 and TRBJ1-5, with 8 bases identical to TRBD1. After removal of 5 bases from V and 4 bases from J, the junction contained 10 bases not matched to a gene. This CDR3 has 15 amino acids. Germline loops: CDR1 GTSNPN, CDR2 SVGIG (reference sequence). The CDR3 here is CAWGAGQGANQPQHF. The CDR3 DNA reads TGTGCCTGGGGCGCAGGACAGGGTGCTAATCAGCCCCAGCATTTT.

For the CDR3, the DNA is TGTGCCAGCAGCTTCGCTCGGCGGGGGGGCCGGAATGAGCAGTTCTTC. Its translation: CASSFARRGGRNEQFF. V gene TRBV7-2 combines with J gene TRBJ2-1, with 9 bases lining up with TRBD2. Germline V gene data show CDR1 as SGHTA and CDR2 as FQGNSA. V was pared by 3 bases and J by 7 bases, with 10 bases of the junction left unmatched. The CDR3 spans 16 residues. Drawing the rest from reference TRBV7-2 and TRBJ2-1, the complete variable domain is GAGVSQSPSNKVTEKGKDVELRCDPISGHTALYWYRQSLGQGLEFLIYFQGNSAPDKSGLPSDRFSAERTGGSVSTLTIQRTQQEDSAVYLCASSFARRGGRNEQFFGPGTRLTVL.

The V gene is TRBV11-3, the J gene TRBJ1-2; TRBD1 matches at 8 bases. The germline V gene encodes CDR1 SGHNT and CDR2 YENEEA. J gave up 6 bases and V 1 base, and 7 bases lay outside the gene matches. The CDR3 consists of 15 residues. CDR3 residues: CASSLGPDRVDGYTF. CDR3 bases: TGTGCCAGCAGCTTAGGCCCGGACAGGGTGGATGGCTACACCTTC.

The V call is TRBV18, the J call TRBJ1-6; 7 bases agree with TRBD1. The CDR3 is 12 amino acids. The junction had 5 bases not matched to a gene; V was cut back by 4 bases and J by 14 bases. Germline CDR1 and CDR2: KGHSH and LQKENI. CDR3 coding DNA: TGTGCCAGCTCACGACAGGGTTCGACCCTCCACTTT. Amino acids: CASSRQGSTLHF.

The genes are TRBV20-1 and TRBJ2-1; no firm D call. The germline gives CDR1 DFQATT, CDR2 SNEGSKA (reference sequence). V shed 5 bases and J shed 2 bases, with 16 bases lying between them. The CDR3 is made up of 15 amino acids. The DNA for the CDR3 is TGCAGTGCTGCCACCCGGCCGGGCACCTACAATGAGCAGTTCTTC. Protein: CSAATRPGTYNEQFF.

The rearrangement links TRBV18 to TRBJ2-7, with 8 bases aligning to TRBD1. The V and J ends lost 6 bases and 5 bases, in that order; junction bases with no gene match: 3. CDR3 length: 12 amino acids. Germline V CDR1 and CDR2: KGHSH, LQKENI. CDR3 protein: CASSMTGDEQYF. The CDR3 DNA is TGTGCCAGCTCGATGACAGGGGACGAGCAGTACTTC. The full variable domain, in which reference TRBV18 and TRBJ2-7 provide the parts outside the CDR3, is NAGVMQNPRHLVRRRGQEARLRCSPMKGHSHVYWYRQLPEEGLKFMVYLQKENIIDESGMPKERFSAEFPKEGPSILRIQQVVRGDSAAYFCASSMTGDEQYFGPGTRLTVT.

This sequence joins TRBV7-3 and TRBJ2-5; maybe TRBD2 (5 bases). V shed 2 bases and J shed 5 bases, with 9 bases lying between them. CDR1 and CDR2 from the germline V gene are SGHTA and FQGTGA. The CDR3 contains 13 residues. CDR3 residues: CASSLLGGETQYF. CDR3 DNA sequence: TGTGCCAGCAGCTTACTCGGAGGCGAGACCCAGTACTTC.

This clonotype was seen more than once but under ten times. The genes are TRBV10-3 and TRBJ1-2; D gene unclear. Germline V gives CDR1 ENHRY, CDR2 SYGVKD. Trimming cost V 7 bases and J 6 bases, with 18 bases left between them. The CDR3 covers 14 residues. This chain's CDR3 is CAIMRDQVGNGYTF. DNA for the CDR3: TGTGCCATCATGAGGGATCAGGTGGGGAATGGCTACACCTTC.

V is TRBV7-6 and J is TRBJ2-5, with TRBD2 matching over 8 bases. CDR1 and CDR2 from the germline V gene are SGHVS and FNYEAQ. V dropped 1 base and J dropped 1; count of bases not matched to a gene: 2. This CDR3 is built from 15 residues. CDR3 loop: CASSLGLATQETQYF. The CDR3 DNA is TGTGCCAGCAGCTTAGGACTAGCGACCCAAGAGACCCAGTACTTC.

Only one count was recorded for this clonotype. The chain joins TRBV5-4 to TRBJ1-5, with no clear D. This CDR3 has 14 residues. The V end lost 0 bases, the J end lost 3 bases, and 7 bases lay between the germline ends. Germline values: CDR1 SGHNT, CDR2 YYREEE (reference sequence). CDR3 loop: CASSLGGPNQPQHF. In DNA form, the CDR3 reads TGTGCCAGCAGCTTGGGCGGCCCCAATCAGCCCCAGCATTTT.

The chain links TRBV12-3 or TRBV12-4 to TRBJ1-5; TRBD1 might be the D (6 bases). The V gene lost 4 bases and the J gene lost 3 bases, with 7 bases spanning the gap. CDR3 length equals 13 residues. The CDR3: CASSYRDNQPQHF. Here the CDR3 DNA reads TGTGCCAGCAGTTACAGGGACAATCAGCCCCAGCATTTT.